The subject of this entry is one TCR beta chain. Its antigen is unidentified. The data belong to a study of molecular identifiers for immune sequencing clone quantification. Study-level points and caveats: Jurkat TCR RNA that was spiked in from one cell was reportedly detectable among around 1 million naive cells. Highly expanded clone sizes could be underestimated through barcode sharing by identical TCR molecules. Clones above 20 RNA copies held over 98% of effector molecules, under 1% in naive cells.

Germline V CDR1 and CDR2: SGHTA, FQGNSA. V shed 5 bases and J shed 2 bases, with 13 bases lying between them. This CDR3 region has 14 residues. Previously described methods and listed TCR primers were employed for the bulk TCR libraries. TCRdb reprocessed the PCR reads with MiXCR, giving one entry per CDR3 protein. The data hold about 98,000 distinct CDR3 sequences, with about 35% observed a single time. This clonotype was sampled from a human donor in good health. Some libraries in this study had Jurkat cell RNA spiked in. The V call is TRBV7-2, the J call TRBJ2-7; TRBD1 might be the D (6 bases). The material sequenced was naive CD8+ T cells from blood, with Jurkat cell RNA spiked in. Subset given: FACS-sorted CD8+CD4-CCR7+CD45RA+ naive T cells. In DNA, the CDR3 is TGTGCCAGCAGCATTTCAGGGGCCCCCTACGAGCAGTACTTC. This encodes CASSISGAPYEQYF.